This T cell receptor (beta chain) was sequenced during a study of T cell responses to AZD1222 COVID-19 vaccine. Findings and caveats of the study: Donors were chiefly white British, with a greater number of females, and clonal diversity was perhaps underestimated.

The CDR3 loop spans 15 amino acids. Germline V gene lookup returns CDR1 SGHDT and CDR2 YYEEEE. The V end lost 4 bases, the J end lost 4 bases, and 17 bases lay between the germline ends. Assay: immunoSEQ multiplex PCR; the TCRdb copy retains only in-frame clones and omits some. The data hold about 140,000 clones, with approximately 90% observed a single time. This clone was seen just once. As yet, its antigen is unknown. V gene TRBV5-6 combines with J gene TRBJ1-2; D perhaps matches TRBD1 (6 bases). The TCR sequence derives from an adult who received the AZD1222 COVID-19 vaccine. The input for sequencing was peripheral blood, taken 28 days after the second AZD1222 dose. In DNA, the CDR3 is TGTGCCAGCAGCGCTGGCGACAGGATCGGCTATGGCTACACCTTC. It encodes CASSAGDRIGYGYTF.